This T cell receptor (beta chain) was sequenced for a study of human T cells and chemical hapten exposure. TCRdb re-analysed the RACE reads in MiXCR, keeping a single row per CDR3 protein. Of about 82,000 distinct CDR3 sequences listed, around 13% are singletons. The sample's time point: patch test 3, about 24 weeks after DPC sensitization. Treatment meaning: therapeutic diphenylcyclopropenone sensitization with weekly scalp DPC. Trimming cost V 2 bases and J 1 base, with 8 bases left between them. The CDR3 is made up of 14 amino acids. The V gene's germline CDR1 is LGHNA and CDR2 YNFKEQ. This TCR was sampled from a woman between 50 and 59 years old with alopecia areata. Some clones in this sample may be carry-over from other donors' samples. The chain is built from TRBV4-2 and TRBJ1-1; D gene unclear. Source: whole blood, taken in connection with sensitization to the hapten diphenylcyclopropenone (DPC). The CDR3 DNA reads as TGTGCCAGCAGCCAATTTGTGGGGAACACTGAAGCTTTCTTT. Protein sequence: CASSQFVGNTEAFF.